The 19 T cell receptor beta chains below were found in one sample sequenced in a study of T cell responses to AZD1222 COVID-19 vaccine. Assay: immunoSEQ multiplex PCR; the TCRdb copy retains only in-frame clones and omits some. The sample lists 44,000 or so clones, 75% to 85% occurring once. The input for sequencing was peripheral blood, taken on day 0 of AZD1222 vaccination. Receptor source: an adult in good health.

The chain couples TRBV12-3 or TRBV12-4 to TRBJ2-2; D is ambiguous. With 6 bases removed from V and 7 bases from J, the gap between germline ends came to 12 bases. CDR3 length: 13 amino acids. The chain's CDR3 is CASSPEYHGELFF. The CDR3 coding sequence is TGTGCCAGCAGCCCTGAATATCACGGGGAGCTGTTTTTT.

This chain links TRBV28 with TRBJ1-4; D possibly corresponds to TRBD1 (6 bases). Germline lookup yields CDR1 MDHEN and CDR2 SYDVKM. CDR3 length equals 16 residues. Trimming took 6 bases from V and 0 from J, leaving 14 bases between them. The CDR3 nucleotides are TGTGCCAGCAGCCCCGGGGGGGCCACAACTAATGAAAAACTGTTTTTT. Its protein product is CASSPGGATTNEKLFF. Filled out from reference TRBV28 and TRBJ1-4, the complete variable domain reads DVKVTQSSRYLVKRTGEKVFLECVQDMDHENMFWYRQDPGLGLRLIYFSYDVKMKEKGDIPEGYSVSREKKERFSLILESASTNQTSMYLCASSPGGATTNEKLFFGSGTQLSVL.

The chain employs TRBV5-1 and TRBJ1-6; D uncertain. The germline V gene encodes CDR1 SGHRS and CDR2 YFSETQ. The CDR3 runs 14 residues. The V end was cut by 5 bases, the J end by 6 bases, with 12 bases between. The CDR3 coding sequence is TGCGCCAGCAGAGAGGAGGCCGGTAATTCACCCCTCCACTTT. Translating gives CASREEAGNSPLHF.

This clone was seen only a few times. This rearrangement joins TRBV9 to TRBJ2-3; D is uncertain. CDR3 length: 13 residues. V gave up 3 bases and J gave up 6 bases, with 11 bases separating them. Germline V gene lookup returns CDR1 SGDLS and CDR2 YYNGEE. The CDR3 spells CASSALTGDTQYF. The CDR3 nucleotides are TGTGCCAGCAGCGCCCTGACCGGGGATACGCAGTATTTT. The variable domain in full, completed from reference TRBV9 and TRBJ2-3, reads DSGVTQTPKHLITATGQRVTLRCSPRSGDLSVYWYQQSLDQGLQFLIQYYNGEERAKGNILERFSAQQFPDLHSELNLSSLELGDSALYFCASSALTGDTQYFGPGTRLTVL.

In regard to this clone: Germline and junction disagree at one end, which may indicate a read error. CDR3 loop: CAGRGGTGDQPQHF. Here the CDR3 DNA reads TGTGCCGGCAGGGGCGGGACAGGGGACCAGCCCCAGCATTTT. The J gene is TRBJ1-5, the V gene TRBV6-6; the match to TRBD1 covers 10 bases. This CDR3 region has 14 residues. Per the germline V gene, CDR1 is MNHNY and CDR2 is SVGAGI (reference sequence).

The chain has TRBV30 and TRBJ1-6; the D gene is possibly TRBD1 (6 bases). CDR3 length: 13 amino acids. Germline V gene lookup returns CDR1 GTSNPN and CDR2 SVGIG (reference sequence). Trimming pared 4 bases from V and 6 bases from J, leaving 10 bases between. The CDR3 reads CAWKGGGNSPLHF. The CDR3 nucleotides read TGTGCCTGGAAAGGGGGGGGTAATTCACCCCTCCACTTT.

The genes are TRBV5-1 and TRBJ2-7; 7 bases fit TRBD1. V lost 3 bases, J lost 4 bases, and 7 bases stayed unmatched. The CDR3 has 14 amino acids. The germline V gene has CDR1 SGHRS and CDR2 YFSETQ. CDR3 DNA: TGCGCCAGCAGCTCACAGGGACAGAATTACGAGCAGTACTTC. Encoded protein: CASSSQGQNYEQYF. The whole variable domain, remainder taken from reference TRBV5-1 and TRBJ2-7, is KAGVTQTPRYLIKTRGQQVTLSCSPISGHRSVSWYQQTPGQGLQFLFEYFSETQRNKGNFPGRFSGRQFSNSRSEMNVSTLELGDSALYLCASSSQGQNYEQYFGPGTRLTVT.

V gene TRBV3-1 (or the pseudogene TRBV3-2) combines with J gene TRBJ1-5; no reliable D call. Per the germline V gene, CDR1 is LGHDT and CDR2 is YNNKEL (reference sequence). This CDR3 comprises 16 residues. V was shortened by 4 bases and J by 3 bases, with 16 bases between the two germline ends. In DNA, the CDR3 is TGTGCCAGCAGCCCGTCCTGGGGAAGAGACAATCAGCCCCAGCATTTT. Protein: CASSPSWGRDNQPQHF.

The chain uses TRBV18 and TRBJ2-1; 12 nucleotides align to TRBD2. Germline CDR1 and CDR2: KGHSH and LQKENI. The CDR3 is 17 residues long. Germline trimming cut 6 bases from V and 0 bases from J; bases unmatched to any gene: 6. The CDR3: CASSPGLAGFSYNEQFF. The CDR3 DNA reads as TGTGCCAGCTCCCCGGGACTAGCGGGCTTCTCCTACAATGAGCAGTTCTTC.

This clone came up a few times. This sequence joins TRBV5-1 and TRBJ1-1; no reliable D call. Germline values: CDR1 SGHRS, CDR2 YFSETQ. Trimming pared 1 base from V and 4 bases from J, leaving 8 bases between. This CDR3 comprises 13 residues. The CDR3 region has the DNA TGCGCCAGCAGCTTGAGCGGACCCACTGAAGCTTTCTTT. This encodes CASSLSGPTEAFF.

The J gene is TRBJ2-3, the V gene TRBV7-3; 12 bases line up with TRBD2. CDR3 length: 16 residues. The germline V gene has CDR1 SGHTA and CDR2 FQGTGA. Trimming at V came to 2 bases and at J to 2 bases, leaving 2 bases not matched to a gene. Here the CDR3 DNA reads TGTGCCAGCAGCTTAGGGACTAGCGGGCACACAGATACGCAGTATTTT. Protein: CASSLGTSGHTDTQYF.

The chain has TRBV3-1 (or the pseudogene TRBV3-2) and TRBJ1-1; D remains unclear. CDR3 size: 15 residues. Germline V gene sequence: CDR1 LGHDT, CDR2 YNNKEL (reference sequence). The V end lost 4 bases, the J end lost 2 bases, and 14 bases lay between the germline ends. The CDR3 coding sequence is TGTGCCAGCAGCCGAGCAGCGAGTCTCAACACTGAAGCTTTCTTT. It is translated as CASSRAASLNTEAFF.

J is TRBJ1-2 and V is TRBV19, with 9 bases identical to TRBD1. Trimming at V came to 8 bases and at J to 8 bases, leaving 9 bases not matched to a gene. The CDR3 runs 13 residues. From germline, CDR1 is LNHDA and CDR2 SQIVND (reference sequence). CDR3 protein: CASYRGRTGGYTF. CDR3 DNA sequence: TGTGCCAGTTACAGGGGGCGGACGGGAGGCTACACCTTC.

This sequence joins TRBV3-1 (or the pseudogene TRBV3-2) and TRBJ1-1, with a possible D match to TRBD1 (5 bases). Between the trimmed V and J ends, which lost 4 bases and 1 base, there was a span of 10 bases. Germline V gene lookup returns CDR1 LGHDT and CDR2 YNNKEL (reference sequence). The CDR3 sequence is 14 residues long. CDR3 nucleotides: TGTGCCAGCAGCCGCAGGGTTACGAACACTGAAGCTTTCTTT. This encodes CASSRRVTNTEAFF.

The chain employs TRBV18 and TRBJ1-2; D uncertain. V shed 3 bases and J shed 3 bases, with 11 bases lying between them. There are 14 residues in the CDR3. Germline V gene data show CDR1 as KGHSH and CDR2 as LQKENI. The CDR3, as DNA: TGTGCCAGCTCACCTACTTTCGGGGACTATGGCTACACCTTC. Residues: CASSPTFGDYGYTF.

V and J are TRBV3-1 (or the pseudogene TRBV3-2) and TRBJ1-1; 7 bases are a match to TRBD1. V trimming: 4 bases; J trimming: 6 bases; junction bases outside the gene matches: 8. The CDR3 runs 14 residues. Germline loops: CDR1 LGHDT, CDR2 YNNKEL (reference sequence). In DNA form, the CDR3 reads TGTGCCAGCAGCCCACAGGGGTTATTGGCTGAAGCTTTCTTT. It codes for CASSPQGLLAEAFF.

The rearrangement joins TRBV30 to TRBJ2-7; no reliable D call. Germline loops: CDR1 GTSNPN, CDR2 SVGIG (reference sequence). Trimming cost V 4 bases and J 0 bases, with 7 bases left between them. There are 12 residues in the CDR3. The CDR3 nucleotides are TGTGCCTGGAAACATATCTCCTACGAGCAGTACTTC. It specifies CAWKHISYEQYF.

The CDR3 is CASSVGFNSPLHF. CDR3 DNA: TGTGCCAGCAGCGTAGGATTTAATTCACCCCTCCACTTT. This chain links TRBV9 with TRBJ1-6; D ambiguous. Trimming pared 0 bases from V and 6 bases from J, leaving 4 bases between. The CDR3 extends over 13 amino acids. Germline V gene lookup returns CDR1 SGDLS and CDR2 YYNGEE.

This chain uses TRBV9 with TRBJ1-3; 9 nucleotides match TRBD1. From germline, CDR1 is SGDLS and CDR2 YYNGEE. The ends lost 2 bases at V and 3 bases at J; junction bases unmatched: 6. This CDR3 is built from 16 residues. The CDR3: CASSVNRDRVGNTIYF. CDR3 DNA sequence: TGTGCCAGCAGCGTGAACCGGGACAGGGTTGGAAACACCATATATTTT.